Following are 8 T cell receptor beta chains from one sample sequenced in a study of cytomegalovirus exposure and HLA in healthy donors. 60 Vbeta and 13 Jbeta primers were used in PCR. TCRdb's table, derived via immunoSEQ multiplex PCR, lists solely in-frame clones and lacks some. Of about 110,000 clones detected, about 81% appear once; the ten largest clones hold 2% to 3%. Sequencing was done on a sample of PBMCs. The receptors originated from a man aged 25 to 40 in good health and CMV-seropositive.

This clone was detected once. The rearrangement links TRBV4-2 to TRBJ1-1; no clear D. CDR1 and CDR2 from the germline V gene are LGHNA and YNFKEQ. The V and J ends lost 4 bases and 4 bases respectively, with 10 bases between them. The CDR3 contains 13 residues. The CDR3, as DNA: TGTGCCAGCAGCCGGGAGTTATCCACTGAAGCTTTCTTT. Translated: CASSRELSTEAFF.

This clone was observed a handful of times. At one end, the junction sequence differs from germline, possibly due to a read error. CDR3 DNA sequence: TGTGCCAGCAGTGAAGTTCTTACCCAAAACAGTCAGTACTTC. Its translation is CASSEVLTQNSQYF. This chain links TRBV6-1 with TRBJ2-4; D call uncertain. CDR3 length: 14 amino acids. Looked up from germline, CDR1 is MNHNS and CDR2 is SASEGT.

Regarding this clone: A junction end diverges from the germline sequence, so it may reflect a read error. The chain employs TRBV7-9 and TRBJ1-5; TRBD1 matches 8 bases. Germline lookup yields CDR1 SEHNR and CDR2 FQNEAQ (reference sequence). The CDR3 runs 16 residues. The CDR3: CSSSLGTGTSNQPQHF. The CDR3 DNA follows: TGTTCCAGCAGCCTGGGGACAGGAACGAGCAATCAGCCCCAGCATTTT.

J is TRBJ2-7 and V is TRBV7-6, with 8 bases matching TRBD2. Germline lookup yields CDR1 SGHVS and CDR2 FNYEAQ. The CDR3 loop spans 16 amino acids. V dropped 1 base and J dropped 3; count of bases not matched to a gene: 8. CDR3 DNA: TGTGCCAGCAGCTTAGGCACGGGGGGGACGTACTACGAGCAGTACTTC. Protein product: CASSLGTGGTYYEQYF.

The chain uses TRBV14 and TRBJ2-1; 13 bases agree with TRBD2. The CDR3 extends over 15 amino acids. The germline V gene has CDR1 SGHDN and CDR2 FVKESK. Losses at the gene ends were 3 bases for V and 9 bases for J; bases not matched to a gene: 5. CDR3 DNA sequence: TGTGCCAGCAGCCACACTAGCGGGGGGGCCGGTGAGCAGTTCTTC. It is translated as CASSHTSGGAGEQFF.

The chain has TRBV27 and TRBJ1-5; TRBD1 is a possible D gene (6 bases). CDR3 length: 14 amino acids. Trimming shortened V by 6 bases and J by 7 bases, and 16 bases separated the two germline ends. CDR1 is MNHEY, CDR2 SMNVEV, per germline (reference sequence). CDR3 region: CASSLNRVGQPQHF. The CDR3 DNA follows: TGTGCCAGCAGCTTAAACAGGGTCGGACAGCCCCAGCATTTT.

This clone was seen a few times. The CDR3 reads CASSIVSFRGALAHEQYF. DNA of the CDR3: TGTGCCAGTAGTATAGTGAGTTTTCGGGGGGCCCTCGCCCACGAGCAGTACTTC. The J gene is TRBJ2-5, the V gene TRBV19; D may be TRBD2 (7 bases). The J call may not be correct, given that the DNA end is closer to TRBJ2-7. Germline values: CDR1 LNHDA, CDR2 SQIVND (reference sequence). This CDR3 has 18 residues.

V and J are TRBV5-1 and TRBJ2-5; D is possibly TRBD1 (7 bases). This CDR3 has 15 residues. Germline values: CDR1 SGHRS, CDR2 YFSETQ. The V end was cut by 4 bases, the J end by 3 bases, with 16 bases between. The chain's CDR3 is CASSLRRGREETQYF. For the CDR3, the DNA is TGCGCCAGCAGCCTAAGGAGGGGGCGCGAAGAGACCCAGTACTTC.